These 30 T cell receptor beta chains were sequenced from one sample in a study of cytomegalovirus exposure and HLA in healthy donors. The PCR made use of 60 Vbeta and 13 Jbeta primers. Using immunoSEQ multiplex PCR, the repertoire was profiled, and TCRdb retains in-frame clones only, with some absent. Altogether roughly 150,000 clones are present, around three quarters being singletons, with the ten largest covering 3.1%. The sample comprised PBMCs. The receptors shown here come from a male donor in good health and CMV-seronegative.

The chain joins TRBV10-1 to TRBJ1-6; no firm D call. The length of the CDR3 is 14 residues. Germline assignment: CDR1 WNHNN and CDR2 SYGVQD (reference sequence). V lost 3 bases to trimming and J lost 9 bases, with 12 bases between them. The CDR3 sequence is CASSDWAAASPLHF. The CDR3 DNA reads TGCGCCAGCAGTGATTGGGCAGCCGCTTCACCCCTCCACTTT.

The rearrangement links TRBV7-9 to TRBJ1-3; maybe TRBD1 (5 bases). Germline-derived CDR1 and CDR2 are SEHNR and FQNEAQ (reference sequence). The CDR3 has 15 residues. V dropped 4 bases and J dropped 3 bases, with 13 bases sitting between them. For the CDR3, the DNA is TGTGCCAGCAGCTACCCTGGGGGAGGTGGAAACACCATATATTTT. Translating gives CASSYPGGGGNTIYF. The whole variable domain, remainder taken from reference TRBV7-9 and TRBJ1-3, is DTGVSQNPRHKITKRGQNVTFRCDPISEHNRLYWYRQTLGQGPEFLTYFQNEAQLEKSRLLSDRFSAERPKGSFSTLEIQRTEQGDSAMYLCASSYPGGGGNTIYFGEGSWLTVV.

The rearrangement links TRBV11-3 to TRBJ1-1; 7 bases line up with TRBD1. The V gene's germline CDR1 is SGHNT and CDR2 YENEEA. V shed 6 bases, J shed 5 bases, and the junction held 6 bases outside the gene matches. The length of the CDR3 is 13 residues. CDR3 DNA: TGTGCCAGCAGTAAAGTACAGGGGACTGAAGCTTTCTTT. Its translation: CASSKVQGTEAFF.

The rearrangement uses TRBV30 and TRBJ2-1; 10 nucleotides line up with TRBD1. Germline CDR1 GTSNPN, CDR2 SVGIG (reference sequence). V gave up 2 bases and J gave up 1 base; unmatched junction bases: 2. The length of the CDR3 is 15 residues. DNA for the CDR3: TGTGCCTGGAGTTCGGGACAGGGGTCCTACAATGAGCAGTTCTTC. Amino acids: CAWSSGQGSYNEQFF.

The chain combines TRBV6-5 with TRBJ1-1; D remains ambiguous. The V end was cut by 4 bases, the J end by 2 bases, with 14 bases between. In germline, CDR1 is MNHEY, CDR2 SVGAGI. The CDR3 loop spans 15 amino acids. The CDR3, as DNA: TGTGCCAGCAGTTTCGACGTGGGAGTTAACACTGAAGCTTTCTTT. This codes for CASSFDVGVNTEAFF.

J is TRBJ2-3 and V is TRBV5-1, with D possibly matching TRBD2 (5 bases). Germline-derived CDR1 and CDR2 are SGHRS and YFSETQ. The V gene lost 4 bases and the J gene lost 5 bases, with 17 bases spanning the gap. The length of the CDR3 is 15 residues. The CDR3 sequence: CASSTPEGSGDTQYF. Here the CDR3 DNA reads TGCGCCAGCAGCACCCCAGAGGGTTCCGGAGATACGCAGTATTTT.

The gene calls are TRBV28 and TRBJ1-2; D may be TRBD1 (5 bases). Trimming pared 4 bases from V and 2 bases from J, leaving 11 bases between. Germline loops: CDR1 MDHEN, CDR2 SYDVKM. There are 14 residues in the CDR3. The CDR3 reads CASSSTGLNYGYTF. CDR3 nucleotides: TGTGCCAGCAGTTCAACAGGACTAAACTATGGCTACACCTTC.

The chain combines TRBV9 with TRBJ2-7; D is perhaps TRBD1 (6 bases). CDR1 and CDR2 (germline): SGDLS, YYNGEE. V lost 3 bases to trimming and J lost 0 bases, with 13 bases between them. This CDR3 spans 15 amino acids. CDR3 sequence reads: CASSADRDNSYEQYF. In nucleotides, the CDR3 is TGTGCCAGCAGCGCCGATCGGGACAACTCCTACGAGCAGTACTTC.

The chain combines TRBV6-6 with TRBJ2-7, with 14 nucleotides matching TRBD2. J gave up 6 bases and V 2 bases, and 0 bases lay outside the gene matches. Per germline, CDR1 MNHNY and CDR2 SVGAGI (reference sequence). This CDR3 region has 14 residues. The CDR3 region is CASSYGLAGGEQYF. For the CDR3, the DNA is TGTGCCAGCAGTTACGGACTAGCGGGAGGCGAGCAGTACTTC.

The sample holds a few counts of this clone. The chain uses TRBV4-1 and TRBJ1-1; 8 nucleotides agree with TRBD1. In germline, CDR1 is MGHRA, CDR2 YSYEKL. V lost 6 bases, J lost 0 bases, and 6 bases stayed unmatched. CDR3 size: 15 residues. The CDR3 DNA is TGCGCCAGCAGGGAGTACAGGGGGATGAACACTGAAGCTTTCTTT. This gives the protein CASREYRGMNTEAFF.

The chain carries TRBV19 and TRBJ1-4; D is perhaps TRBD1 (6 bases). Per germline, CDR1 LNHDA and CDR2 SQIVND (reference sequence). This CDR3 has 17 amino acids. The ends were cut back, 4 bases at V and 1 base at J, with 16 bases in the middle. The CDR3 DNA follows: TGTGCCAGTAGTAAAGGGGGAGTTCTTGGAACTAATGAAAAACTGTTTTTT. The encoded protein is CASSKGGVLGTNEKLFF.

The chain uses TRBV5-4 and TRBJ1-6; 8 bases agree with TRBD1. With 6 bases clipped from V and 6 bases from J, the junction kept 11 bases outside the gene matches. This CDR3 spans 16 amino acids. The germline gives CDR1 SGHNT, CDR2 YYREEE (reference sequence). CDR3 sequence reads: CASTTDRAPFNSPLHF. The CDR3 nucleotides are TGTGCCAGCACCACGGACAGGGCCCCTTTTAATTCACCCCTCCACTTT.

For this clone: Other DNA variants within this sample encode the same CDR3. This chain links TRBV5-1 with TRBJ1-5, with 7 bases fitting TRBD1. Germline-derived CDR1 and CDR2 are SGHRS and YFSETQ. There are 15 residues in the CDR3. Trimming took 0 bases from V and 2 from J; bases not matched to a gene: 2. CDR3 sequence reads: CASSLGQGGNQPQHF. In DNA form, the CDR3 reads TGCGCCAGCAGCTTGGGACAGGGAGGCAATCAGCCCCAGCATTTT. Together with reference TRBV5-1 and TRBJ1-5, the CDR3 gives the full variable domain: KAGVTQTPRYLIKTRGQQVTLSCSPISGHRSVSWYQQTPGQGLQFLFEYFSETQRNKGNFPGRFSGRQFSNSRSEMNVSTLELGDSALYLCASSLGQGGNQPQHFGDGTRLSIL.

The CDR3 nucleotides read TGCGCCAGCAGCGAGACGGGGGACAGACACACTGAAGCTTTCTTT. As protein: CASSETGDRHTEAFF. This chain links TRBV5-1 with TRBJ1-1, with 7 bases fitting TRBD1. Germline trimming cut 4 bases from V and 3 bases from J; bases unmatched to any gene: 9. Germline V gene lookup returns CDR1 SGHRS and CDR2 YFSETQ. The CDR3 totals 15 residues. Drawing the rest from reference TRBV5-1 and TRBJ1-1, the complete variable domain is KAGVTQTPRYLIKTRGQQVTLSCSPISGHRSVSWYQQTPGQGLQFLFEYFSETQRNKGNFPGRFSGRQFSNSRSEMNVSTLELGDSALYLCASSETGDRHTEAFFGQGTRLTVV.

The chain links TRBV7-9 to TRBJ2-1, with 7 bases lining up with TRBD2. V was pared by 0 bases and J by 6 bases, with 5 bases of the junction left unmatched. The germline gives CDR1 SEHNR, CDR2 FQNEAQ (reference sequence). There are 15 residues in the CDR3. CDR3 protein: CASSLAAGVVNEQFF. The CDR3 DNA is TGTGCCAGCAGCTTAGCCGCGGGAGTGGTCAATGAGCAGTTCTTC. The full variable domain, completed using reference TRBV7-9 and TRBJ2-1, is DTGVSQNPRHKITKRGQNVTFRCDPISEHNRLYWYRQTLGQGPEFLTYFQNEAQLEKSRLLSDRFSAERPKGSFSTLEIQRTEQGDSAMYLCASSLAAGVVNEQFFGPGTRLTVL.

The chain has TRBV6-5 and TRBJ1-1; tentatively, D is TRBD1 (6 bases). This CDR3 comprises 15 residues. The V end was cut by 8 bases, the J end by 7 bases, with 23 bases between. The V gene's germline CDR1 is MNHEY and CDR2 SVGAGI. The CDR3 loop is CASADRDIRSREAFF. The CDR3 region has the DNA TGTGCCAGCGCAGATCGGGACATTAGAAGCCGTGAAGCTTTCTTT.

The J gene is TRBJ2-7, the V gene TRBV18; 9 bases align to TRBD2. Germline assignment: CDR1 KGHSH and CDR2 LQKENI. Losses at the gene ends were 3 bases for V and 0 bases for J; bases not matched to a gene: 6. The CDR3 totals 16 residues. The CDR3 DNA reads TGTGCCAGCTCACCCCCAGGCGGGAGGGCCTCCTACGAGCAGTACTTC. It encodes CASSPPGGRASYEQYF.

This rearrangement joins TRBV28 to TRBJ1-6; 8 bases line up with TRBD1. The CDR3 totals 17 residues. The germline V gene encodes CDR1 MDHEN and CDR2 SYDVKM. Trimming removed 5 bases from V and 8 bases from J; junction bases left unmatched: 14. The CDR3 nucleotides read TGTGCCAGCAGTGAGAGCTGGACAGGGTGGCGAGATTCACCCCTCCACTTT. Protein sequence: CASSESWTGWRDSPLHF.

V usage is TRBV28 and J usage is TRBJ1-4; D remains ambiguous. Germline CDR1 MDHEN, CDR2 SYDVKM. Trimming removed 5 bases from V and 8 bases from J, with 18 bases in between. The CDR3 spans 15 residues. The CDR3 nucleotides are TGTGCCAGCAGTGCTCCGGGAGACTTTCGGGAAAAACTGTTTTTT. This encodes CASSAPGDFREKLFF.

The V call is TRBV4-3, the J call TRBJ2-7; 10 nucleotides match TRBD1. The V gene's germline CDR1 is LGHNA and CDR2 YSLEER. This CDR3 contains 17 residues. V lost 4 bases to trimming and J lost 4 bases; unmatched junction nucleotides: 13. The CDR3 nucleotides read TGCGCCAGCAGCCGAGGACTTCGACAGGGGGCATTGTACGAGCAGTACTTC. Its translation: CASSRGLRQGALYEQYF.

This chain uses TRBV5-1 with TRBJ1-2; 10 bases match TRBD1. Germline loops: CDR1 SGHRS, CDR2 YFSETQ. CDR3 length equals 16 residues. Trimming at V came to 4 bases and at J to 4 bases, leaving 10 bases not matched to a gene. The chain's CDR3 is CASSRDRGRGGYGYTF. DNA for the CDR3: TGCGCCAGCAGCAGGGACAGGGGTCGGGGAGGCTATGGCTACACCTTC.

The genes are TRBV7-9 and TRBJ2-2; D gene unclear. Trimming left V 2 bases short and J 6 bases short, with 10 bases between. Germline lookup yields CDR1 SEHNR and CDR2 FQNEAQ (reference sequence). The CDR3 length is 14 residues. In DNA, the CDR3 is TGTGCCAGCAGCTTAAGTTTGCGGTCCGGGGAGCTGTTTTTT. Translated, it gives CASSLSLRSGELFF.

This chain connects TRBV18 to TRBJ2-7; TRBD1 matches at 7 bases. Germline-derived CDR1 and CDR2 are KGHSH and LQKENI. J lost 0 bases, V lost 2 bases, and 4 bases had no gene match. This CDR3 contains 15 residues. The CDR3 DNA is TGTGCCAGCTCACCAACGGACAGGAGCTCCTACGAGCAGTACTTC. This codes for CASSPTDRSSYEQYF.

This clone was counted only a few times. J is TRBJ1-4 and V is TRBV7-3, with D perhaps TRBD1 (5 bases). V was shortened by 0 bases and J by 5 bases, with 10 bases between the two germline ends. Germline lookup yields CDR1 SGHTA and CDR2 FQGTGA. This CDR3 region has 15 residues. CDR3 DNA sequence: TGTGCCAGCAGCTTAACAGGGGAATCCAATGAAAAACTGTTTTTT. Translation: CASSLTGESNEKLFF.

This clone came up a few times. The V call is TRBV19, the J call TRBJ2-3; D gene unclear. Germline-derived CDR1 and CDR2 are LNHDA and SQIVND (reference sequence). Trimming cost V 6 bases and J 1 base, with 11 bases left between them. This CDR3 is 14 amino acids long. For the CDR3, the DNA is TGTGCCAGTAGCCCATATCGAGGCACAGATACGCAGTATTTT. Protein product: CASSPYRGTDTQYF.

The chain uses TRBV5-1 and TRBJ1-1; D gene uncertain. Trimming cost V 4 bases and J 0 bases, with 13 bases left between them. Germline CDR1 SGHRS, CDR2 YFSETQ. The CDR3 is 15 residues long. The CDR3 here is CASSPVAGMNTEAFF. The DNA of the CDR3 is TGCGCCAGCAGCCCGGTTGCGGGGATGAACACTGAAGCTTTCTTT.

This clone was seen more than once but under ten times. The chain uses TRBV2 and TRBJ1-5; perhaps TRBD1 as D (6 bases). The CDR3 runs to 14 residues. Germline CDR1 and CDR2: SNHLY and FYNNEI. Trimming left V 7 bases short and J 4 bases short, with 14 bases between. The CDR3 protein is CASNEARGNQPQHF. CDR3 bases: TGTGCCAGCAACGAAGCCAGGGGAAATCAGCCCCAGCATTTT.

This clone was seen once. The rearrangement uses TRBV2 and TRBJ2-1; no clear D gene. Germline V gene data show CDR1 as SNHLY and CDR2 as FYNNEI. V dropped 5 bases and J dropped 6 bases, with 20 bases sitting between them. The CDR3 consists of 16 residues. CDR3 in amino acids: CASSLLRTERANEQFF. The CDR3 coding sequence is TGTGCCAGCAGTCTCCTGAGAACGGAGCGAGCCAATGAGCAGTTCTTC.

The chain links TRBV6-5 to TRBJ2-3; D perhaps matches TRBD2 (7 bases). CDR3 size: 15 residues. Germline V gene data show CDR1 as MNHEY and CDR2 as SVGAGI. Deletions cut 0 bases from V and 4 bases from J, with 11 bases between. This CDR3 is CASSYSGGGSDTQYF. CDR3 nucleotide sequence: TGTGCCAGCAGTTACTCAGGGGGGGGCTCAGATACGCAGTATTTT.

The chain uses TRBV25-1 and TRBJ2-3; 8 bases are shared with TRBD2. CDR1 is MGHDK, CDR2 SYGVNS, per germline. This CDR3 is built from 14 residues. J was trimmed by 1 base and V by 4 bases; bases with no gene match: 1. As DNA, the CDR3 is TGTGCCAGCAGTGTAGCGGGGCGCACAGATACGCAGTATTTT. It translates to CASSVAGRTDTQYF. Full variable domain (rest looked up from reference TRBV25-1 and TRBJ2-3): EADIYQTPRYLVIGTGKKITLECSQTMGHDKMYWYQQDPGMELHLIHYSYGVNSTEKGDLSSESTVSRIRTEHFPLTLESARPSHTSQYLCASSVAGRTDTQYFGPGTRLTVL.